This passage covers 9 T cell receptor beta chains from one sample sequenced in a study of T cells in tuberculosis. The data were produced by immunoSEQ multiplex PCR, yet TCRdb's version contains in-frame clones alone and is incomplete. Among 25,000 to 35,000 clones listed, around 94% were seen once. Sequencing used PBMCs. The receptors here all came from a donor aged 10 to 29 with latent tuberculosis or without tuberculosis infection.

The chain recombines TRBV14 with TRBJ2-2, with D uncertain. In germline, CDR1 is SGHDN, CDR2 FVKESK. The CDR3 is 11 amino acids. With 4 bases removed from V and 8 bases from J, the gap between germline ends came to 5 bases. The CDR3 bases are TGTGCCAGCAGCCGAGGTGGGGAGCTGTTTTTT. Residues: CASSRGGELFF.

This chain connects TRBV7-2 to TRBJ1-1; a weak D match, TRBD1 (6 bases). CDR1 is SGHTA and CDR2 is FQGNSA in the germline V gene. CDR3 length: 13 amino acids. V was clipped by 5 bases and J by 8 bases, with 15 bases between them. CDR3 DNA: TGTGCCAGCAGCCTTAGGGGGGGCCACGAAGCTTTCTTT. As protein: CASSLRGGHEAFF.

This clone was detected a few times. This sequence joins TRBV30 and TRBJ1-2, with D possibly matching TRBD1 (5 bases). The CDR3 is 14 residues long. Trimming cost V 5 bases and J 0 bases, with 13 bases left between them. Germline assignment: CDR1 GTSNPN and CDR2 SVGIG (reference sequence). The CDR3 DNA reads as TGTGCCTGGGGGAGGCGGGGCGCTAACTATGGCTACACCTTC. As protein: CAWGRRGANYGYTF.

The rearrangement joins TRBV10-3 to TRBJ2-2, with D possibly TRBD1 on 5 matching bases. The V gene's germline CDR1 is ENHRY and CDR2 SYGVKD. With 6 bases removed from V and 5 bases from J, the gap between germline ends came to 13 bases. The CDR3 consists of 14 residues. The CDR3, as DNA: TGTGCCATCAGGCCAGCAGGGATGACCGGGGAGCTGTTTTTT. It translates to CAIRPAGMTGELFF.

The gene calls are TRBV5-1 and TRBJ2-1; 12 positions agree with TRBD1. Germline trimming cut 6 bases from V and 8 bases from J; bases unmatched to any gene: 9. The CDR3 runs 15 residues. Germline CDR1 SGHRS, CDR2 YFSETQ. CDR3 in DNA: TGCGCCAGCACCCTGGGGGACAGGGGGCGGGATGAGCAGTTCTTC. It yields the protein CASTLGDRGRDEQFF.

The rearrangement uses TRBV9 and TRBJ1-1, with 12 bases fitting TRBD1. Germline V lookup: CDR1 SGDLS, CDR2 YYNGEE. This CDR3 has 17 residues. V lost 4 bases to trimming and J lost 4 bases; unmatched junction nucleotides: 11. The CDR3 DNA reads as TGTGCCAGCAGCACCGGGACAGGGGGCTGGGGAAGCACTGAAGCTTTCTTT. This translates into CASSTGTGGWGSTEAFF.

The V gene is TRBV5-1, the J gene TRBJ2-7; D remains unclear. V was cut by 0 bases and J by 2 bases, with 15 bases left in between. Germline CDR1 is SGHRS and CDR2 is YFSETQ. The CDR3 is made up of 16 amino acids. The CDR3 sequence: CASSLGVGVPAYEQYF. In nucleotides, the CDR3 is TGCGCCAGCAGCTTGGGGGTGGGCGTACCAGCCTACGAGCAGTACTTC.

The chain joins TRBV10-1 to TRBJ2-7; a possible D gene is TRBD1 (6 bases). V lost 3 bases and J lost 6, with 12 bases in between. Germline CDR1 reads WNHNN; CDR2 reads SYGVQD (reference sequence). CDR3 length equals 13 residues. CDR3 sequence: CASSEGGRTEQYF. The CDR3 nucleotides are TGCGCCAGCAGTGAAGGGGGACGCACCGAGCAGTACTTC.

The chain is built from TRBV7-9 and TRBJ2-7; 9 nucleotides agree with TRBD1. CDR3 length equals 15 residues. The trim removed 2 bases at V and 0 bases at J, leaving 2 bases unmatched. The V gene's germline CDR1 is SEHNR and CDR2 FQNEAQ (reference sequence). CDR3 DNA: TGTGCCAGCAGCTTATCGGGACAGGGCTCCTACGAGCAGTACTTC. Its translation is CASSLSGQGSYEQYF.